This T cell receptor beta chain was identified during a study of T cells in Graves' hyperthyroidism and ophthalmopathy. TCR beta CDR3 sequences were amplified from RNA transcripts. Carried out on the TCR CDR3, a first-round RT-PCR used the HTBI primer set. Via MiXCR, TCRdb re-called the multiplex PCR reads, giving one row per CDR3 protein. This table has 200,000 to 300,000 distinct CDR3 sequences, 15% to 20% appearing once. V lost 2 bases, J lost 2 bases, and 16 bases lay in between. CDR1 and CDR2 from the germline V gene are SQVTM and ANQGSEA. The CDR3 consists of 15 residues. This clonotype has ten or more counts.

The sample taken for sequencing was blood. This TCR came from a woman in her late teens or twenties with Graves' ophthalmopathy. The chain has TRBV29-1 and TRBJ2-7; tentatively, D is TRBD1 or TRBD2 (5 bases each). CDR3 nucleotide sequence: TGCAGCGTTGAAAAGAGGGGCAGGGCCACCTACGAGCAGTACTTC. Translation gives CSVEKRGRATYEQYF.